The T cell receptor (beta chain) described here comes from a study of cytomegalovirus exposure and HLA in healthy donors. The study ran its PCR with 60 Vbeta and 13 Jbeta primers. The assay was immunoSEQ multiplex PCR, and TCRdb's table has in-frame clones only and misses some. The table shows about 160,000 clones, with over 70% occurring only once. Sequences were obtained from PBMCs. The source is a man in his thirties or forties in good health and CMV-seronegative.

Written as DNA, the CDR3 is TGTGCCAGCAGCGAGGACAGGGAAATCGATCAGCCCCAGCATTTT. Translation gives CASSEDREIDQPQHF. This chain joins TRBV6-5 and TRBJ1-5; 8 bases align to TRBD1. CDR1 is MNHEY, CDR2 SVGAGI, per germline. The CDR3 contains 15 residues. The V and J ends lost 6 bases and 5 bases, in that order; junction bases with no gene match: 9.